These 10 T cell receptor beta chains were all obtained from the same sample, sequenced in a study of shared clonotypes between healthy human individuals. Using immunoSEQ multiplex PCR, the repertoire was profiled, and TCRdb retains in-frame clones only, with some absent. This sample yields roughly 1,500,000 clones, of which 95% to 99% are seen a single time; about 0.45% belongs to the top ten. What was sequenced was naive CD4+ T cells sorted from blood. Subset specified: CD45RA+ positively selected. These receptors all come from a man aged 30 to 39 in good health.

The chain employs TRBV11-2 and TRBJ2-5; D possibly corresponds to TRBD2 (6 bases). The CDR3 spans 15 residues. V lost 5 bases, J lost 2 bases, and 15 bases lay in between. Germline V gene lookup returns CDR1 SGHAT and CDR2 FQNNGV. The CDR3 coding sequence is TGTGCCAGCAGCCTGCTTGGCGGACTACAAGAGACCCAGTACTTC. The encoded protein is CASSLLGGLQETQYF.

The V call is TRBV19, the J call TRBJ1-5; D is unresolved. The CDR3 spans 15 residues. Germline CDR1 and CDR2: LNHDA and SQIVND (reference sequence). V lost 1 base, J lost 2 bases, and 9 bases lay in between. As DNA, the CDR3 is TGTGCCAGTAGTATAGCACAATGGGGCAATCAGCCCCAGCATTTT. Its translation: CASSIAQWGNQPQHF.

The rearrangement joins TRBV27 to TRBJ2-7; 10 nucleotides align to TRBD1. The CDR3 is made up of 18 amino acids. Trimming removed 6 bases from V and 3 bases from J; junction bases left unmatched: 17. Germline lookup yields CDR1 MNHEY and CDR2 SMNVEV (reference sequence). CDR3 bases: TGTGCCAGCAGGCGACAGGGGGCGTTTACGGGGGAATTCTACGAGCAGTACTTC. This encodes CASRRQGAFTGEFYEQYF.

This clone is a singleton in its sample. The chain couples TRBV30 to TRBJ2-5; D is unresolved. The V gene's germline CDR1 is GTSNPN and CDR2 SVGIG (reference sequence). Deletions cut 0 bases from V and 5 bases from J, with 10 bases between. This CDR3 spans 13 amino acids. CDR3 nucleotide sequence: TGTGCCTGGAGTGTACAGCTGGGGGAGACCCAGTACTTC. It is translated as CAWSVQLGETQYF.

The genes are TRBV4-1 and TRBJ2-1, with 12 bases identical to TRBD2. The CDR3 loop spans 20 amino acids. Germline CDR1 and CDR2: MGHRA and YSYEKL. V dropped 0 bases and J dropped 0; count of bases not matched to a gene: 9. This CDR3 is CASSQDSRLAGVSSYNEQFF. The CDR3 DNA is TGCGCCAGCAGCCAAGATTCGAGACTAGCGGGAGTAAGCTCCTACAATGAGCAGTTCTTC.

The rearrangement joins TRBV29-1 to TRBJ2-6; the D gene is possibly TRBD2 (5 bases). Trimming removed 1 base from V and 4 bases from J, with 17 bases in between. The CDR3 loop spans 17 amino acids. Germline-derived CDR1 and CDR2 are SQVTM and ANQGSEA. CDR3 in amino acids: CSVEARDVASGANVLTF. The DNA of the CDR3 is TGCAGCGTTGAAGCCCGGGATGTAGCCTCGGGGGCCAACGTCCTGACTTTC.

This sequence joins TRBV5-4 and TRBJ2-7; D remains unclear. Germline V CDR1 and CDR2: SGHNT, YYREEE (reference sequence). This CDR3 has 13 residues. The germline V and J ends were trimmed by 3 bases and 3 bases, with 10 bases remaining between them. The DNA for the CDR3 is TGTGCCAGCAGCTCTCCGACCAACTACGAGCAGTACTTC. This encodes CASSSPTNYEQYF.

This rearrangement joins TRBV12-5 to TRBJ2-5; a weak D match, TRBD2 (7 bases). The CDR3 is made up of 15 amino acids. Trimming removed 5 bases at V and 4 bases at J, with 17 bases between. Germline CDR1 and CDR2: LGHNT and FRNRAP. This chain's CDR3 is CASGQGGTSVETQYF. The CDR3 bases are TGTGCTAGTGGTCAAGGGGGTACTAGCGTAGAGACCCAGTACTTC.

The chain is built from TRBV5-1 and TRBJ1-1; D is uncertain. The ends were cut back, 5 bases at V and 1 base at J, with 9 bases in the middle. CDR1 SGHRS and CDR2 YFSETQ come from the germline V gene. This CDR3 has 13 amino acids. DNA of the CDR3: TGCGCCAGCAGGGTGCAAGAGAACACTGAAGCTTTCTTT. It encodes CASRVQENTEAFF.

The DNA for the CDR3 is TGTGCCAGCAGTTTATTGGGACAGGGAGGCAATCAGCCCCAGCATTTT. It codes for CASSLLGQGGNQPQHF. The V and J genes are TRBV28 and TRBJ1-5; TRBD1 matches at 9 bases. This CDR3 contains 16 residues. The V gene's germline CDR1 is MDHEN and CDR2 SYDVKM. The trim removed 1 base at V and 2 bases at J, leaving 3 bases unmatched.